Below are 31 T cell receptor beta chains sequenced from a single sample in a study of T cells in Graves' hyperthyroidism and ophthalmopathy. Template material for amplifying TCR beta CDR3 regions consisted of RNA transcripts. The HTBI primer set drove a first-round RT-PCR of the TCR CDR3. TCRdb re-called the multiplex PCR reads with MiXCR, one entry per CDR3 protein. Among about 420,000 distinct CDR3 sequences listed, around 14% were seen once. Specimen: blood. Receptors were obtained from a woman between 18 and 30 years old with Graves' hyperthyroidism.

The chain recombines TRBV12-3 or TRBV12-4 with TRBJ2-3, with 10 bases fitting TRBD1. The length of the CDR3 is 15 residues. V lost 4 bases, J lost 7 bases, and 8 bases stayed unmatched. CDR3 loop: CASSSRDRGPNTQYF. CDR3 nucleotides: TGTGCCAGCAGTTCCCGGGACAGGGGACCGAATACGCAGTATTTT.

This clonotype was seen ten or more times. V gene TRBV3-1 combines with J gene TRBJ1-3; 9 bases are a match to TRBD1. Germline-derived CDR1 and CDR2 are LGHDT and YNNKEL (reference sequence). The CDR3 totals 16 residues. V lost 0 bases to trimming and J lost 4 bases; unmatched junction nucleotides: 4. CDR3 DNA: TGTGCCAGCAGCCAAGAGGACAGGGGACCGGGAAACACCATATATTTT. Its protein product is CASSQEDRGPGNTIYF.

This clonotype appeared many times. The rearrangement uses TRBV6-1 and TRBJ2-2, with D perhaps TRBD2 (5 bases). The V end was cut by 3 bases, the J end by 3 bases, with 8 bases between. This CDR3 region has 14 residues. Germline V CDR1 and CDR2: MNHNS, SASEGT. In DNA, the CDR3 is TGTGCCAGCAGTGACGGGATCTACACCGGGGAGCTGTTTTTT. As protein: CASSDGIYTGELFF.

Ten or more counts support this clonotype. The chain recombines TRBV11-2 with TRBJ2-5; 8 nucleotides line up with TRBD2. CDR1 SGHAT and CDR2 FQNNGV come from the germline V gene. The CDR3 extends over 14 amino acids. With V trimmed by 4 bases and J by 4 bases, 5 bases remained unmatched. DNA for the CDR3: TGTGCCAGCAGCTCCACCGGGACTAGAGAGACCCAGTACTTC. Protein sequence: CASSSTGTRETQYF.

This clonotype was counted at least ten times. The chain couples TRBV20-1 to TRBJ2-1, with D perhaps assigned TRBD1 or TRBD2 (6 bases each). Germline V gives CDR1 DFQATT, CDR2 SNEGSKA (reference sequence). This CDR3 has 13 residues. The V end was cut by 0 bases, the J end by 8 bases, with 11 bases between. This chain's CDR3 is CSARDGRGDEQFF. In DNA form, the CDR3 reads TGCAGTGCTAGAGATGGTAGGGGGGATGAGCAGTTCTTC.

This clonotype was counted many times. The V call is TRBV11-2, the J call TRBJ2-1; TRBD2 matches 13 bases. This CDR3 contains 15 residues. Germline lookup yields CDR1 SGHAT and CDR2 FQNNGV. J gave up 5 bases and V 3 bases, and 1 base lay outside the gene matches. The CDR3 sequence: CASSFGTSGNNEQFF. The CDR3 nucleotides are TGTGCCAGCAGCTTCGGGACTAGCGGGAACAATGAGCAGTTCTTC.

This clonotype was recorded many times. The chain has TRBV12-3 or TRBV12-4 and TRBJ2-5, with D uncertain. The CDR3 runs to 13 residues. V was cut by 5 bases and J by 3 bases, with 10 bases left in between. This CDR3 is CASSMGPKETQYF. CDR3 nucleotide sequence: TGTGCCAGCAGTATGGGCCCGAAAGAGACCCAGTACTTC.

This clonotype was seen ten or more times. V is TRBV7-9 and J is TRBJ2-2; D ambiguous. The ends were cut back, 0 bases at V and 5 bases at J, with 10 bases in the middle. CDR1 SEHNR and CDR2 FQNEAQ come from the germline V gene (reference sequence). The CDR3 sequence is 15 residues long. The CDR3 here is CASSLARLGTGELFF. Written as DNA, the CDR3 is TGTGCCAGCAGCTTAGCAAGGCTGGGGACCGGGGAGCTGTTTTTT.

At least ten counts were recorded for this clonotype. This chain connects TRBV7-2 to TRBJ2-5, with 8 positions matching TRBD2. Germline-derived CDR1 and CDR2 are SGHTA and FQGNSA. The CDR3 loop spans 14 amino acids. Germline trimming cut 2 bases from V and 5 bases from J; bases unmatched to any gene: 4. CDR3 residues: CASSLLRTSETQYF. CDR3 in DNA: TGTGCCAGCAGCTTACTACGGACTAGCGAGACCCAGTACTTC.

This clonotype was seen many times. The chain combines TRBV3-1 with TRBJ2-5; 11 positions agree with TRBD2. Germline-derived CDR1 and CDR2 are LGHDT and YNNKEL (reference sequence). V shed 4 bases and J 3 bases; nucleotides not matched to a gene: 10. This CDR3 is built from 17 residues. In DNA form, the CDR3 reads TGTGCCAGCAGCCTCGGCGTAGCGGGGGGGGCGGAAGAGACCCAGTACTTC. Its translation is CASSLGVAGGAEETQYF.

There are many counts of this clonotype. The rearrangement uses TRBV5-6 and TRBJ1-2, with D unresolved. V was shortened by 2 bases and J by 3 bases, with 5 bases between the two germline ends. This CDR3 region has 12 residues. Germline CDR1 reads SGHDT; CDR2 reads YYEEEE. This chain's CDR3 is CASSFGHYGYTF. In DNA form, the CDR3 reads TGTGCCAGCAGCTTTGGACACTATGGCTACACCTTC.

This clonotype was counted ten times or more. The chain has TRBV12-3 or TRBV12-4 and TRBJ2-2; 8 bases agree with TRBD1. The J segment lost 4 bases and the V segment lost 2 bases, leaving 6 bases of the junction unmatched. The CDR3 contains 16 residues. Here the CDR3 DNA reads TGTGCCAGCAGTTTAAGTGAGACAGGGGCCACCGGGGAGCTGTTTTTT. This encodes CASSLSETGATGELFF.

This clonotype occurred many times. V and J are TRBV7-2 and TRBJ2-1; a possible D gene is TRBD1 (6 bases). V dropped 5 bases and J dropped 6 bases, with 17 bases sitting between them. The CDR3 has 15 amino acids. Germline V gene sequence: CDR1 SGHTA, CDR2 FQGNSA. The CDR3 DNA follows: TGTGCCAGCAGCGGACAGAGGGGCGGTAGCAATGAGCAGTTCTTC. Protein sequence: CASSGQRGGSNEQFF.

This clonotype showed up just a few times. V and J are TRBV24-1 and TRBJ2-1, with a tentative D call TRBD1 (6 bases). Trimming pared 4 bases from V and 4 bases from J, leaving 10 bases between. Germline V gives CDR1 KGHDR, CDR2 SFDVKD. The CDR3 runs 14 residues. The CDR3 region is CATSEDSLYNEQFF. CDR3 coding DNA: TGTGCCACCAGTGAGGACAGCCTTTACAATGAGCAGTTCTTC.

CDR3 amino acids: CASSAGGNVRHEQFF. CDR3 coding DNA: TGTGCCAGCAGCGCAGGGGGCAATGTGAGGCATGAGCAGTTCTTC. V is TRBV12-3 or TRBV12-4 and J is TRBJ2-1; 8 bases match TRBD1. J lost 8 bases, V lost 6 bases, and 12 bases had no gene match. The length of the CDR3 is 15 residues.

The chain couples TRBV10-3 to TRBJ2-1; D is perhaps TRBD1 or TRBD2 (5 bases each). CDR1 and CDR2 from the germline V gene are ENHRY and SYGVKD. The CDR3 length is 12 residues. V lost 10 bases, J lost 4 bases, and 11 bases lay in between. The DNA for the CDR3 is TGTGCCACCCACGGGGCGTACAATGAGCAGTTCTTC. This encodes CATHGAYNEQFF.

The chain combines TRBV12-3 or TRBV12-4 with TRBJ1-6, with TRBD1 identical over 7 bases. V was clipped by 6 bases and J by 9 bases; unmatched bases: 8. CDR3 length: 14 amino acids. The CDR3 sequence is CASRVDRAFSPLHF. CDR3 in DNA: TGTGCCAGCAGGGTCGACAGGGCGTTTTCACCCCTCCACTTT.

This clonotype was recorded at least ten times. The chain couples TRBV7-3 to TRBJ2-7; 7 bases align to TRBD2. The CDR3 length is 15 residues. The junction had 6 bases not matched to a gene; V was cut back by 1 base and J by 3 bases. CDR1 is SGHTA and CDR2 is FQGTGA in the germline V gene. CDR3 protein: CASSLNPGTIYEQYF. In DNA form, the CDR3 reads TGTGCCAGCAGCTTAAACCCTGGGACTATCTACGAGCAGTACTTC.

In its sample, this clonotype was seen many times. The genes are TRBV24-1 and TRBJ2-3; 7 bases match TRBD1. The CDR3 is 16 amino acids. The junction had 3 bases not matched to a gene; V was cut back by 1 base and J by 0 bases. From germline, CDR1 is KGHDR and CDR2 SFDVKD. The DNA for the CDR3 is TGTGCCACCAGTGATTTCGACAGGGCTAGCACAGATACGCAGTATTTT. Amino acid sequence: CATSDFDRASTDTQYF.

As to this clonotype: One end of the junction does not line up with germline, which may come from a read error. The chain is built from TRBV5-8 and TRBJ1-1; D gene unclear. This CDR3 spans 15 amino acids. Germline V CDR1 and CDR2: SGHTS, YDEGEE. The CDR3 nucleotides read TGCGCCAGCAGCTTGTTCGGGATCATGAACACTGAAGCTTTCTTT. Encoded protein: CASSLFGIMNTEAFF. The whole variable domain, remainder taken from reference TRBV5-8 and TRBJ1-1, is EAGVTQSPTHLIKTRGQQATLRCSPISGHTSVYWYQQALGLGLQFLLWYDEGEERNRGNFPPRFSGRQFPNYSSELNVNALELEDSALYLCASSLFGIMNTEAFFGQGTRLTVV.

V gene TRBV11-1 combines with J gene TRBJ2-4; 11 bases map to TRBD2. Per the germline V gene, CDR1 is SGHAT and CDR2 is FQDESV (reference sequence). J gave up 8 bases and V 5 bases, and 8 bases lay outside the gene matches. CDR3 length: 15 amino acids. The chain's CDR3 is CASSPETSGIDIQYF. DNA for the CDR3: TGTGCCAGCAGCCCCGAGACTAGCGGGATCGACATTCAGTACTTC.

This sequence joins TRBV9 and TRBJ2-3; 7 positions match TRBD1. V shed 3 bases, J shed 5 bases, and the junction held 3 bases outside the gene matches. Looked up from germline, CDR1 is SGDLS and CDR2 is YYNGEE. This CDR3 has 13 residues. The CDR3 DNA follows: TGTGCCAGCAGCGAACAGGGGTTAGATACGCAGTATTTT. Translation gives CASSEQGLDTQYF.

This clonotype showed up many times. J is TRBJ2-5 and V is TRBV11-2; 7 bases are shared with TRBD2. V dropped 1 base and J dropped 2; count of bases not matched to a gene: 7. Germline V lookup: CDR1 SGHAT, CDR2 FQNNGV. The CDR3 runs 16 residues. CDR3 region: CASSLGVWREQETQYF. CDR3 sequence (DNA): TGTGCCAGCAGCTTAGGGGTGTGGCGGGAGCAAGAGACCCAGTACTTC. The full variable domain, in which reference TRBV11-2 and TRBJ2-5 provide the parts outside the CDR3, is EAGVAQSPRYKIIEKRQSVAFWCNPISGHATLYWYQQILGQGPKLLIQFQNNGVVDDSQLPKDRFSAERLKGVDSTLKIQPAKLEDSAVYLCASSLGVWREQETQYFGPGTRLLVL.

This clonotype was seen at least ten times. V and J are TRBV7-9 and TRBJ2-4, with D perhaps matching TRBD2 (5 bases). The CDR3 runs 17 residues. V was cut by 5 bases and J by 0 bases, with 17 bases left in between. From germline, CDR1 is SEHNR and CDR2 FQNEAQ (reference sequence). The CDR3 reads CASSHNREWVAKNIQYF. DNA for the CDR3: TGTGCCAGCAGCCACAACCGGGAATGGGTAGCCAAAAACATTCAGTACTTC.

The chain combines TRBV19 with TRBJ1-5, with D hard to call. Trimming left V 6 bases short and J 10 bases short, with 16 bases between. Germline-derived CDR1 and CDR2 are LNHDA and SQIVND (reference sequence). The CDR3 is 13 residues long. The CDR3 reads CASSWEGPSPQHF. CDR3 DNA sequence: TGTGCCAGTAGCTGGGAAGGTCCTTCCCCCCAGCATTTT.

The table lists this clonotype with a few counts. V gene TRBV27 combines with J gene TRBJ2-7, with D unclear. This CDR3 has 11 amino acids. The germline V gene encodes CDR1 MNHEY and CDR2 SMNVEV (reference sequence). Trimming shortened V by 8 bases and J by 4 bases, and 9 bases separated the two germline ends. The CDR3 sequence: CASGPGYEQYF. CDR3 sequence (DNA): TGTGCCAGCGGCCCCGGGTACGAGCAGTACTTC.

In this sample, this clonotype turned up a few times. The chain is built from TRBV7-2 and TRBJ2-5; D not resolved. The germline CDR1 and CDR2 sequences are SGHTA and FQGNSA. The CDR3 has 12 amino acids. Trimming shortened V by 6 bases and J by 5 bases, and 10 bases separated the two germline ends. CDR3 loop: CASSLGAETQYF. For the CDR3, the DNA is TGTGCCAGCAGTCTCGGCGCGGAGACCCAGTACTTC.

The table lists this clonotype with many counts. V and J are TRBV28 and TRBJ1-4; D is perhaps TRBD1 (6 bases). Deletions cut 3 bases from V and 3 bases from J, with 14 bases between. The V gene's germline CDR1 is MDHEN and CDR2 SYDVKM. There are 16 residues in the CDR3. CDR3 DNA sequence: TGTGCCAGCAGTTTGGGTGCAGGGGCCTCTAATGAAAAACTGTTTTTT. Translation: CASSLGAGASNEKLFF.

This sequence joins TRBV20-1 and TRBJ2-2; no clear D gene. V lost 0 bases, J lost 6 bases, and 8 bases lay in between. There are 13 residues in the CDR3. Germline V lookup: CDR1 DFQATT, CDR2 SNEGSKA (reference sequence). Written as DNA, the CDR3 is TGCAGTGCTAGAGAGGGTAGCTCCGGGGAGCTGTTTTTT. Translation gives CSAREGSSGELFF.

Many counts were recorded for this clonotype. This rearrangement joins TRBV5-5 to TRBJ2-7; D is perhaps TRBD2 (6 bases). The CDR3 consists of 15 residues. The germline CDR1 and CDR2 sequences are SGHKS and YYEKEE (reference sequence). The ends were cut back, 4 bases at V and 4 bases at J, with 18 bases in the middle. The CDR3 spells CASSRAGQGGYEQYF. The CDR3 nucleotides read TGTGCCAGCAGCCGGGCGGGGCAGGGCGGTTACGAGCAGTACTTC.

The chain links TRBV2 to TRBJ2-2; D unclear. This CDR3 is built from 14 residues. The V end was cut by 2 bases, the J end by 0 bases, with 4 bases between. Per the germline V gene, CDR1 is SNHLY and CDR2 is FYNNEI. In DNA form, the CDR3 reads TGTGCCAGCAGTGAACCCGCGAACACCGGGGAGCTGTTTTTT. Encoded protein: CASSEPANTGELFF.